The rows below give T cell receptor beta chains drawn from one sample of a study of cytomegalovirus exposure and HLA in healthy donors. Clones were read by immunoSEQ multiplex PCR, and TCRdb kept only the in-frame ones, dropping some. The data show around 170,000 clones, 75% to 90% seen once. Source material: PBMCs. These receptors were obtained from a woman younger than 35 in good health and CMV-seronegative. The CDR3 runs from the conserved cysteine through the conserved F or W. A D gene is named only where the DNA matches it firmly. Not every row has a clone size; where given, it reads once, few, many or a size class.

j_call clone_size v_call d_call cdr3_aa cdr3_nt
TRBJ1-5 NA TRBV19 TRBD1 CASSMTGGAQPQHF TGTGCCAGTAGTATGACAGGGGGGGCTCAGCCCCAGCATTTT
TRBJ2-3 NA TRBV5-1 TRBD1 CASSLGTVTDTQYF TGCGCCAGCAGCTTAGGGACAGTCACAGATACGCAGTATTTT
TRBJ2-7 NA TRBV27 NA CASSLALQVRGHEQYF TGTGCCAGCAGTTTGGCCCTTCAAGTCAGGGGCCACGAGCAGTACTTC
TRBJ1-2 once TRBV9 NA CASSVGRDPNYGYTF TGTGCCAGCAGCGTAGGCCGGGATCCTAACTATGGCTACACCTTC
TRBJ2-3 NA TRBV7-3 TRBD2 CASSSLAGGGTDTQYF TGTGCCAGCAGCTCTCTAGCGGGAGGGGGCACAGATACGCAGTATTTT
TRBJ2-2 NA TRBV7-9 TRBD1 CASSWDSFTGELFF TGTGCCAGCAGCTGGGACAGCTTCACCGGGGAGCTGTTTTTT
TRBJ2-3 NA TRBV28 TRBD1 CASSTTGGIVSDTQYF TGTGCCAGCAGTACTACAGGGGGAATAGTTTCAGATACGCAGTATTTT
TRBJ1-2 NA TRBV7-9 TRBD1 CASSLAGQIYGYTF TGTGCCAGCAGCTTAGCGGGACAGATCTATGGCTACACCTTC
TRBJ1-4 NA TRBV18 NA CASSPLGLFF TGTGCCAGCTCACCGCTTGGCCTGTTTTTT
TRBJ2-5 NA TRBV7-8 TRBD2 CASSFLAGGQGETQYF TGTGCCAGCAGCTTCCTAGCGGGGGGGCAAGGAGAGACCCAGTACTTC
TRBJ1-1 few TRBV6-1 NA CASRETQNTEAFF TGTGCCAGCAGAGAGACACAGAACACTGAAGCTTTCTTT
TRBJ1-1 NA TRBV28 NA CASRRLEVNTEAFF TGTGCCAGCAGACGTTTGGAGGTGAACACTGAAGCTTTCTTT
TRBJ2-1 NA TRBV7-2 TRBD2 CASSFGLAGGDNEQFF TGTGCCAGCAGCTTCGGACTAGCGGGGGGGGACAATGAGCAGTTCTTC
TRBJ1-2 once TRBV29-1 NA CSVEDAGKSNYGYTF TGCAGCGTTGAAGATGCGGGGAAGAGTAACTATGGCTACACCTTC
TRBJ2-7 NA TRBV19 NA CASSIFLAASYEQYF TGTGCCAGTAGTATTTTCTTGGCGGCCTCCTACGAGCAGTACTTC
TRBJ2-1 NA TRBV30 NA CAWSRGSSYNEQFF TGTGCCTGGAGTCGGGGGAGCTCCTACAATGAGCAGTTCTTC
TRBJ2-5 NA TRBV7-2 NA CASSSTRGQETQYF TGTGCCAGCAGCTCTACTCGGGGGCAAGAGACCCAGTACTTC
TRBJ2-3 NA TRBV9 NA CASTPVGASTDTQYF TGTGCCAGCACTCCCGTGGGGGCAAGCACAGATACGCAGTATTTT
TRBJ1-1 NA TRBV2 TRBD1 CASSQFTGDTEAFF TGTGCCAGCAGTCAGTTTACAGGGGACACTGAAGCTTTCTTT
TRBJ2-1 NA TRBV7-6 NA CASSRGLNNEQFF TGTGCCAGCAGCCGAGGACTAAACAATGAGCAGTTCTTC